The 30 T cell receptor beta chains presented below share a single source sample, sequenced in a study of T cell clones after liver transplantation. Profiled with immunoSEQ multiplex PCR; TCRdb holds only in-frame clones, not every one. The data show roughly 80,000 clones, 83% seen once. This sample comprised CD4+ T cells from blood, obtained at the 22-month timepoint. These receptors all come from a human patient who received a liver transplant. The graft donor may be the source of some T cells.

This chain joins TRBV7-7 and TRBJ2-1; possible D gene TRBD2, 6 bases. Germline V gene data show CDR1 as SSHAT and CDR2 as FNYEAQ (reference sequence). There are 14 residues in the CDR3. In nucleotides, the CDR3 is TGTGCTAGCCACGGGGGACCCGTTTTGTATGAGCAGTTCTTC. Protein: CASHGGPVLYEQFF.

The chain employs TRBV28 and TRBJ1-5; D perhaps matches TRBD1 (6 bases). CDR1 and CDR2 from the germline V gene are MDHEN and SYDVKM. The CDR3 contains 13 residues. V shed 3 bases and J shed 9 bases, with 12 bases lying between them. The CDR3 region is CASSFQGNLPQHF. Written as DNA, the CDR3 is TGTGCCAGCAGTTTTCAGGGGAATTTGCCCCAGCATTTT.

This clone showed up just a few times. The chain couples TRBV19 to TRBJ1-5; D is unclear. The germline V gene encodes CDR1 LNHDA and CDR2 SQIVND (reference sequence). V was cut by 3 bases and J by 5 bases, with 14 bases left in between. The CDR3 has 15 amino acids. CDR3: CASSMGRAFDQPQHF. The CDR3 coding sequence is TGTGCCAGTAGTATGGGTAGGGCCTTTGATCAGCCCCAGCATTTT.

CDR3 sequence: CASRRTAGGAYEQYF. DNA of the CDR3: TGTGCCAGCCGCCGGACAGCCGGTGGGGCTTACGAGCAGTACTTC. V is TRBV5-6 and J is TRBJ2-7, with D possibly TRBD1 on 6 matching bases. Germline CDR1 and CDR2: SGHDT and YYEEEE. The germline V and J ends were trimmed by 7 bases and 4 bases, with 21 bases remaining between them. CDR3 size: 15 residues.

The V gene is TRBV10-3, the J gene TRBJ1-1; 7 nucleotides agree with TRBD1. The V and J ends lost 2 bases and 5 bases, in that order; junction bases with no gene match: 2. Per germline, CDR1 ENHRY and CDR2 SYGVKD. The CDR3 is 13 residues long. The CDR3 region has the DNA TGTGCCATCAGTGAGGCAGGGGGGACTGAAGCTTTCTTT. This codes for CAISEAGGTEAFF.

The CDR3 nucleotides are TGTGCCAGTAGAGCAGGGGCGGAAAATAATTCACCCCTCCACTTT. As protein: CASRAGAENNSPLHF. This chain joins TRBV19 and TRBJ1-6; perhaps TRBD1 as D (6 bases). The CDR3 extends over 15 amino acids. CDR1 LNHDA and CDR2 SQIVND come from the germline V gene (reference sequence). Trimming shortened V by 6 bases and J by 5 bases, and 14 bases separated the two germline ends.

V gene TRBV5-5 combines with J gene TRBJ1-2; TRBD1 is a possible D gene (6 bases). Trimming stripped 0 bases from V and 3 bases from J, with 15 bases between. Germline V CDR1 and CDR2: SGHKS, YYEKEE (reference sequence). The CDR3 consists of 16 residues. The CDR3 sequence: CASSLGTGFLDYGYTF. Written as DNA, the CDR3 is TGTGCCAGCAGCTTGGGAACAGGGTTTCTGGACTATGGCTACACCTTC.

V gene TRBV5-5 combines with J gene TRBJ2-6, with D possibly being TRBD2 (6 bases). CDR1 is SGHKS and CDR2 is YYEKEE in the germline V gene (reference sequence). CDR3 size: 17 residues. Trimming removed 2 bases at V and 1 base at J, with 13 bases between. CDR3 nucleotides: TGTGCCAGCAGCTTTGGGGGAGGTTCATCTGGGGCCAACGTCCTGACTTTC. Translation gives CASSFGGGSSGANVLTF.

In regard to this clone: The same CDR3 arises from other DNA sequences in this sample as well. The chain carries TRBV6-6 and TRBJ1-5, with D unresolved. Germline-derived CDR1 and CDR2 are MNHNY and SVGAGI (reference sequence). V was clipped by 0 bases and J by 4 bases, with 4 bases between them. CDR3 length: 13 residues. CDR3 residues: CASSYSANQPQHF. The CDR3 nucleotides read TGTGCCAGCAGTTACTCAGCAAATCAGCCCCAGCATTTT.

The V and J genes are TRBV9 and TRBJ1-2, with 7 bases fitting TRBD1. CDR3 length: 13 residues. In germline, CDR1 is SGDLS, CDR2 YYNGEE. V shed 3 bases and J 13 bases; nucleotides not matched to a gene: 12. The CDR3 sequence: CASSGEGQRECTF. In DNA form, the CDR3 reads TGTGCCAGCAGCGGGGAGGGACAGAGAGAATGCACCTTC.

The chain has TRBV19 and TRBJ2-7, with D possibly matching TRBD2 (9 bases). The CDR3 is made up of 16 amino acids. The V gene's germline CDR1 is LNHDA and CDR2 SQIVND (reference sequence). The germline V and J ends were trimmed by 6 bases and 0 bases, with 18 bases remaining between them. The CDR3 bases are TGTGCCAGTAGCAGGGGGCCGCGGGAGGGCTCCTACGAGCAGTACTTC. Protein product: CASSRGPREGSYEQYF.

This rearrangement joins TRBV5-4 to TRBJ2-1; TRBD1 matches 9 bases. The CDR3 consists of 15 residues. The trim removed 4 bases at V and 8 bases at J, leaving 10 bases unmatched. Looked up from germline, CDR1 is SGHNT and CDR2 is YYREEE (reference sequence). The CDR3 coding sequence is TGTGCCAGCAGCCCGACAGGGGGACGATCGGATGAGCAGTTCTTC. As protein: CASSPTGGRSDEQFF. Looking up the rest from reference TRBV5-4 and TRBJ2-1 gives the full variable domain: ETGVTQSPTHLIKTRGQQVTLRCSSQSGHNTVSWYQQALGQGPQFIFQYYREEENGRGNFPPRFSGLQFPNYSSELNVNALELDDSALYLCASSPTGGRSDEQFFGPGTRLTVL.

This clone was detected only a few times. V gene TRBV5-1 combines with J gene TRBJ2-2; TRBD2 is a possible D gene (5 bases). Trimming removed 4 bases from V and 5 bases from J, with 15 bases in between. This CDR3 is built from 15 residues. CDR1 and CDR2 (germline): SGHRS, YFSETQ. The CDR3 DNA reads TGCGCCAGCAGCCAAGGACTTTACCAGACCGGGGAGCTGTTTTTT. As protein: CASSQGLYQTGELFF.

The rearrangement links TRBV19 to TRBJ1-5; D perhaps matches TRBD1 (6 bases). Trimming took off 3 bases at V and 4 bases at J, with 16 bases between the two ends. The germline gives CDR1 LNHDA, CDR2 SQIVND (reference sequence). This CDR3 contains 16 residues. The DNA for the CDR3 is TGTGCCAGTAGTATTTCCCCGACAGGACCTAATCAGCCCCAGCATTTT. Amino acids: CASSISPTGPNQPQHF. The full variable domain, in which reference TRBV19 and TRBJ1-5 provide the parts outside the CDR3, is DGGITQSPKYLFRKEGQNVTLSCEQNLNHDAMYWYRQDPGQGLRLIYYSQIVNDFQKGDIAEGYSVSREKKESFPLTVTSAQKNPTAFYLCASSISPTGPNQPQHFGDGTRLSIL.

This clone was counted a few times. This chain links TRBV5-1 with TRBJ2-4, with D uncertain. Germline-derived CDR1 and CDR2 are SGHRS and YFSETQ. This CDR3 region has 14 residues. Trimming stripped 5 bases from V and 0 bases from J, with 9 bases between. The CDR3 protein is CASSSGIAKNIQYF. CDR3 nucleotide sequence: TGCGCCAGCAGTTCTGGGATAGCCAAAAACATTCAGTACTTC.

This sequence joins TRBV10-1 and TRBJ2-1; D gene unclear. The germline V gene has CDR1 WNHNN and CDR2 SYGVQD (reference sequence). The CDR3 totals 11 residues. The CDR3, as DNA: TGCGCTACCGTCTGCTGCCATGAGCAGTTCTTC. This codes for CATVCCHEQFF.

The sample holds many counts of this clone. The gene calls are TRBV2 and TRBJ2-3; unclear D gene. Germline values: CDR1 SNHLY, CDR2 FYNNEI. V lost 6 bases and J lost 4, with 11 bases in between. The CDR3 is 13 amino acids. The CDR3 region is CASSLEAPDTQYF. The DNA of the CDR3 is TGTGCCAGCAGCCTAGAAGCCCCAGATACGCAGTATTTT.

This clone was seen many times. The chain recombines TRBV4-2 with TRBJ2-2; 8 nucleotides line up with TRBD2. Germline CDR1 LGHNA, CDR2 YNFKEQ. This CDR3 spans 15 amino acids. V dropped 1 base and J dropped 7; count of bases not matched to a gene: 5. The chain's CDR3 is CASSQGGGIIGELFF. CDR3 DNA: TGTGCCAGCAGCCAAGGCGGGGGGATAATCGGGGAGCTGTTTTTT.

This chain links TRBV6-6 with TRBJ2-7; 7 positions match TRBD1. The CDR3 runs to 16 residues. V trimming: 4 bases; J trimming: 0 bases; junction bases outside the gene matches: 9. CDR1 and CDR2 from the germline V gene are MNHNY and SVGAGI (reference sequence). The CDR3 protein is CASSSPGQDRSYEQYF. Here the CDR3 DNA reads TGTGCCAGCAGTTCGCCAGGACAGGACCGCTCCTACGAGCAGTACTTC.

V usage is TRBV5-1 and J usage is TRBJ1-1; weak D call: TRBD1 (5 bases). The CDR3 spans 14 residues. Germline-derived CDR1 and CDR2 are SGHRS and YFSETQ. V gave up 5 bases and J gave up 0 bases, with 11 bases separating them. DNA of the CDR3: TGCGCCAGCAGTAGAGACAGCCTGAACACTGAAGCTTTCTTT. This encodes CASSRDSLNTEAFF.

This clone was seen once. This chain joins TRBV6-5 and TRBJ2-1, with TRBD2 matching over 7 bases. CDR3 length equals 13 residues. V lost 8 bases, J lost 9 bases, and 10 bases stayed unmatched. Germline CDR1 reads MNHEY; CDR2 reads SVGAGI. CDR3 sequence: CASARVLASEQFF. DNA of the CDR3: TGTGCCAGCGCCCGGGTACTAGCGAGTGAGCAGTTCTTC.

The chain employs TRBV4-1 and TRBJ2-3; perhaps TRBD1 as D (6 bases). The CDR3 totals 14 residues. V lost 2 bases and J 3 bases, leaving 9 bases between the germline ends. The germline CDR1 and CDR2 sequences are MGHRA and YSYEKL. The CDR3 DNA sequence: TGCGCCAGCAGCCAACAGGGGAGTACAGATACGCAGTATTTT. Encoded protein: CASSQQGSTDTQYF.

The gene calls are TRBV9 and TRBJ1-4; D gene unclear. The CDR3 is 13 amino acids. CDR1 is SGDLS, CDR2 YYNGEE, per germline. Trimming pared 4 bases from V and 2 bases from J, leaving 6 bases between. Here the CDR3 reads CASSPRTNEKLFF. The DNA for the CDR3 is TGTGCCAGCAGCCCCAGGACTAATGAAAAACTGTTTTTT.

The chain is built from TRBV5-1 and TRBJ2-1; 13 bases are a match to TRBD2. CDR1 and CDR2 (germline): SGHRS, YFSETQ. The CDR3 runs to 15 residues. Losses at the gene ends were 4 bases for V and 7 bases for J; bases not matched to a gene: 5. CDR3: CASSPGTSGNNEQFF. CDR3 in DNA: TGCGCCAGCAGCCCCGGGACTAGCGGGAATAATGAGCAGTTCTTC.

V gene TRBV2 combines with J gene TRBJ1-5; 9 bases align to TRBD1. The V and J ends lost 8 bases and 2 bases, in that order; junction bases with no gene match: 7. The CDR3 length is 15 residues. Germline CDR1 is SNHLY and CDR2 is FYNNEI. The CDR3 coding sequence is TGTGCCAGCGGCCCGGGACAGGGTCGCAATCAGCCCCAGCATTTT. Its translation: CASGPGQGRNQPQHF.

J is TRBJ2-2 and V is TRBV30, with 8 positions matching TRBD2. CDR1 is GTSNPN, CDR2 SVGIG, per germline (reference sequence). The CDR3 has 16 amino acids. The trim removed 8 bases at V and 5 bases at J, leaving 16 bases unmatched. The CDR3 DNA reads TGTGCCCAGGGAGCTAGCGGGCTTAACCCAACCGGGGAGCTGTTTTTT. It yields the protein CAQGASGLNPTGELFF.

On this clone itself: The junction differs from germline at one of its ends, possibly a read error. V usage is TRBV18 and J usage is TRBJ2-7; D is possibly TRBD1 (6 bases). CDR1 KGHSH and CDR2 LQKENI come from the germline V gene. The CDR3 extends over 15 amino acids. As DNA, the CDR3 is TGTGCCAGCTCACCCACCAAAACAGGGTGGGATTCGGCCTCCTTC. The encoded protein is CASSPTKTGWDSASF.

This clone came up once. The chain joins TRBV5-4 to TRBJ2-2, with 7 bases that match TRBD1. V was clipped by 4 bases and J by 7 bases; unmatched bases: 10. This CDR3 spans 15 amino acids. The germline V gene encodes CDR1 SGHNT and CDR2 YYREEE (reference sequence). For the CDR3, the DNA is TGTGCCAGCAGCCCTAGACAGGGCGGCGACGGGGAGCTGTTTTTT. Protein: CASSPRQGGDGELFF.

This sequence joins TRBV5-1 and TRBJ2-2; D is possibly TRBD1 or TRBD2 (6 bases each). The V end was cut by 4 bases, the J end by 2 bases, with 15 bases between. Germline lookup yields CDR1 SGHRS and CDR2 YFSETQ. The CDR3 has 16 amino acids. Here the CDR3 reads CASSREIQGNTGELFF. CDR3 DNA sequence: TGCGCCAGCAGCCGGGAGATACAGGGAAACACCGGGGAGCTGTTTTTT.

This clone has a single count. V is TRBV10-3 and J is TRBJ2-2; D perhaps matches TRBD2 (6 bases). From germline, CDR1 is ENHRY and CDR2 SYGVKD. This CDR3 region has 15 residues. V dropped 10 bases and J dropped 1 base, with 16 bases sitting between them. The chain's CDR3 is CATLKEGRNTGELFF. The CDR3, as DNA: TGTGCCACACTAAAGGAGGGCCGGAACACCGGGGAGCTGTTTTTT.